The 7 T cell receptor beta chains in this list originate from one sample, sequenced in a study of long-term antiretroviral therapy in people with HIV. This was the immunoSEQ v3.0 assay at survey level. Using immunoSEQ multiplex PCR, the repertoire was profiled, and TCRdb retains in-frame clones only, with some absent. The sample contains more than 11,000 clones, roughly 77% of which appear only once. The specimen comprised unsorted PBMCs, sampled 3.1 years after starting antiretroviral therapy. The receptors derive from a man aged 35-49 years with HIV.

This rearrangement joins TRBV9 to TRBJ1-1, with 7 bases aligning to TRBD1. The CDR3 sequence is 14 residues long. V was clipped by 2 bases and J by 1 base; unmatched bases: 2. Germline-derived CDR1 and CDR2 are SGDLS and YYNGEE. CDR3 region: CASSVEGANTEAFF. The CDR3 nucleotides are TGTGCCAGCAGCGTGGAGGGGGCGAACACTGAAGCTTTCTTT.

The chain combines TRBV19 with TRBJ1-6; TRBD1 agrees at 7 bases. V shed 6 bases and J 7 bases; nucleotides not matched to a gene: 6. The CDR3 length is 14 residues. Germline V lookup: CDR1 LNHDA, CDR2 SQIVND (reference sequence). The CDR3 sequence is CASRPGTANSPLHF. In DNA, the CDR3 is TGTGCCAGTAGGCCCGGGACAGCGAATTCACCCCTCCACTTT.

The rearrangement links TRBV25-1 to TRBJ1-2; D gene uncertain. The ends were cut back, 11 bases at V and 8 bases at J, with 18 bases in the middle. Germline assignment: CDR1 MGHDK and CDR2 SYGVNS. The CDR3 extends over 12 amino acids. The CDR3 is CAVGRPGFGYTF. CDR3 nucleotides: TGTGCCGTAGGCAGGCCTGGGTTCGGCTACACCTTC.

The rearrangement links TRBV19 to TRBJ1-5; 8 nucleotides align to TRBD1. CDR1 LNHDA and CDR2 SQIVND come from the germline V gene (reference sequence). The length of the CDR3 is 16 residues. After removal of 4 bases from V and 5 bases from J, the junction contained 10 bases not matched to a gene. CDR3 sequence (DNA): TGTGCCAGTAGTACGGACAGGGTCGGTTTCGATCAGCCCCAGCATTTT. This codes for CASSTDRVGFDQPQHF.

The CDR3 sequence is CASSFGTSSNEQFF. DNA for the CDR3: TGCGCCAGCAGCTTTGGGACTAGCTCCAATGAGCAGTTCTTC. The J gene is TRBJ2-1, the V gene TRBV5-1, with 9 bases matching TRBD2. Germline loops: CDR1 SGHRS, CDR2 YFSETQ. V was clipped by 2 bases and J by 6 bases; unmatched bases: 3. CDR3 size: 14 residues.

Turning to this clone: The sample has other DNA sequences that encode this CDR3 too. V gene TRBV29-1 combines with J gene TRBJ1-1; D gene ambiguous. Germline CDR1 reads SQVTM; CDR2 reads ANQGSEA. Between the trimmed V and J ends, which lost 4 bases and 2 bases, there was a span of 8 bases. CDR3 size: 12 residues. The CDR3 DNA is TGCAGCGTTGGGCAGACCAACACTGAAGCTTTCTTT. Translated: CSVGQTNTEAFF. Full variable domain (rest looked up from reference TRBV29-1 and TRBJ1-1): SAVISQKPSRDICQRGTSLTIQCQVDSQVTMMFWYRQQPGQSLTLIATANQGSEATYESGFVIDKFPISRPNLTFSTLTVSNMSPEDSSIYLCSVGQTNTEAFFGQGTRLTVV.

This clone is a singleton in its sample. The V call is TRBV7-2, the J call TRBJ1-2; 8 nucleotides align to TRBD1. Germline V CDR1 and CDR2: SGHTA, FQGNSA. The J segment lost 4 bases and the V segment lost 5 bases, leaving 6 bases of the junction unmatched. The CDR3 totals 14 residues. The CDR3 DNA sequence: TGTGCCAGCAGCCAGACAGGGGTCCCCTATGGCTACACCTTC. It translates to CASSQTGVPYGYTF.